This T cell receptor (beta chain) was sequenced during a study of T-cell reconstitution after alpha-beta-depleted transplantation in children. Study-wide findings and caveats: At the one-year point after transplant, T-cell counts and TCRbeta diversity were found to come mostly from T cells that had been newly produced. It was reported that alpha-beta T cells came from several hundred expanded graft clones (about two months after transplant).

This clonotype was counted ten times or more. What it binds is not known. The CDR3 length is 13 residues. The germline V and J ends were trimmed by 6 bases and 4 bases, with 16 bases remaining between them. Germline V lookup: CDR1 DFQATT, CDR2 SNEGSKA (reference sequence). Researchers prepared the TCRbeta library using unique molecular identifiers, the study reports. In TCRdb, the PCR reads were re-called with MiXCR into one record per CDR3 protein. This repertoire shows almost 250,000 distinct CDR3 sequences, roughly 26% found once; its top ten account for roughly 2.7%. Sequenced here: PBMCs, sampled before TCRalphabeta/CD19-depleted stem cell transplant. The receptor's source is a girl aged 2 to 9 with Fanconi anemia, due to receive a stem cell transplant. The rearrangement joins TRBV20-1 to TRBJ2-7; D gene uncertain. The CDR3 bases are TGCAGTGCCCAAAAATCGGTCGCTTACGAGCAGTACTTC. Translated, it gives CSAQKSVAYEQYF.